This record concerns one T cell receptor beta chain sequence. The data derive from a study of T cell responses to AZD1222 COVID-19 vaccine. Study details: Combined were second doses at about 4 or about 12 weeks.

Profiling relied on immunoSEQ multiplex PCR, and the TCRdb table lists in-frame clones only, not all of them. The table lists more than 95,000 clones, less than 90% of them singletons. The material was peripheral blood, obtained on day 0 of AZD1222 vaccination. The sequence derives from an adult in good health.

CDR3 in amino acids: CSVVGVTGELFF. The CDR3 DNA is TGCAGCGTTGTCGGGGTGACCGGGGAGCTGTTTTTT. The chain uses TRBV29-1 and TRBJ2-2, with D perhaps TRBD2 (5 bases). The ends were cut back, 4 bases at V and 5 bases at J, with 8 bases in the middle. CDR3 length: 12 amino acids. CDR1 and CDR2 (germline): SQVTM, ANQGSEA.